These 30 T cell receptor beta chains originate from one sample sequenced in a study of cytomegalovirus exposure and HLA in healthy donors. It was with 60 Vbeta and 13 Jbeta primers that the PCR ran. The repertoire was sequenced with immunoSEQ multiplex PCR; TCRdb's copy has only in-frame clones and lacks some. The data contain about 140,000 clones, approximately 82% of them singletons. The sequenced sample was PBMCs. Every receptor here comes from a woman aged 40-49 years in good health and CMV-seronegative.

Points on this clone: Other nucleotide sequences in the sample specify the same CDR3. This chain joins TRBV6-5 and TRBJ2-1; D is perhaps TRBD2 (5 bases). The germline CDR1 and CDR2 sequences are MNHEY and SVGAGI. V lost 2 bases and J 2 bases, leaving 7 bases between the germline ends. The CDR3 consists of 14 residues. CDR3 sequence reads: CASSYTRTYNEQFF. CDR3 in DNA: TGTGCCAGCAGTTACACTAGGACCTACAATGAGCAGTTCTTC.

The chain recombines TRBV7-3 with TRBJ2-6; TRBD2 might be the D (5 bases). CDR1 is SGHTA, CDR2 FQGTGA, per germline. There are 17 residues in the CDR3. V dropped 5 bases and J dropped 1 base, with 15 bases sitting between them. The CDR3 DNA follows: TGTGCCAGCAGCCGACGCGGAAGGACTTCTGGGGCCAACGTCCTGACTTTC. This gives the protein CASSRRGRTSGANVLTF. The variable domain in full, completed from reference TRBV7-3 and TRBJ2-6, reads GAGVSQTPSNKVTEKGKYVELRCDPISGHTALYWYRQSLGQGPEFLIYFQGTGAADDSGLPNDRFFAVRPEGSVSTLKIQRTERGDSAVYLCASSRRGRTSGANVLTFGAGSRLTVL.

The chain carries TRBV27 and TRBJ2-5, with D hard to call. Trimming cost V 5 bases and J 5 bases, with 18 bases left between them. The V gene's germline CDR1 is MNHEY and CDR2 SMNVEV (reference sequence). CDR3 length equals 15 residues. Here the CDR3 reads CASSPSSGQMETQYF. In DNA, the CDR3 is TGTGCCAGCAGTCCTTCTTCGGGTCAAATGGAGACCCAGTACTTC.

V and J are TRBV6-5 and TRBJ2-1, with D possibly matching TRBD2 (6 bases). The CDR3 has 15 amino acids. The germline V and J ends were trimmed by 6 bases and 3 bases, with 15 bases remaining between them. Germline-derived CDR1 and CDR2 are MNHEY and SVGAGI. This CDR3 reads CASSREEGYYNEQFF. The CDR3 nucleotides are TGTGCCAGCAGCCGTGAGGAGGGTTACTACAATGAGCAGTTCTTC.

This sequence joins TRBV2 and TRBJ2-1; 7 positions agree with TRBD2. CDR1 and CDR2 from the germline V gene are SNHLY and FYNNEI. Losses at the gene ends were 4 bases for V and 7 bases for J; bases not matched to a gene: 10. This CDR3 has 15 residues. The CDR3 DNA follows: TGTGCCAGCAGTGTTCGGACTAGTAGGACTAATGAGCAGTTCTTC. Protein product: CASSVRTSRTNEQFF.

The chain recombines TRBV11-3 with TRBJ2-3, with D perhaps TRBD2 (6 bases). This CDR3 has 19 residues. Looked up from germline, CDR1 is SGHNT and CDR2 is YENEEA. Trimming shortened V by 0 bases and J by 2 bases, and 21 bases separated the two germline ends. The CDR3 here is CASSLDRKGIAESTDTQYF. The CDR3 DNA reads TGTGCCAGCAGCTTAGATAGGAAAGGGATAGCGGAGTCCACAGATACGCAGTATTTT.

V usage is TRBV5-1 and J usage is TRBJ2-1, with D possibly TRBD2 on 5 matching bases. V lost 5 bases, J lost 2 bases, and 11 bases lay in between. Germline lookup yields CDR1 SGHRS and CDR2 YFSETQ. The CDR3 loop spans 14 amino acids. CDR3 sequence (DNA): TGCGCCAGCAGATGGGAGTCAACCTACAATGAGCAGTTCTTC. Its translation is CASRWESTYNEQFF.

V is TRBV9 and J is TRBJ2-3; 15 bases are shared with TRBD2. Looked up from germline, CDR1 is SGDLS and CDR2 is YYNGEE. V shed 3 bases, J shed 1 base, and the junction held 12 bases outside the gene matches. The CDR3 has 20 residues. As DNA, the CDR3 is TGTGCCAGCAGCGCCCAATTACCGGGACTAGCGGGAGGTGGCACAGATACGCAGTATTTT. Amino acids: CASSAQLPGLAGGGTDTQYF. Full variable domain (outside the CDR3, taken from reference TRBV9 and TRBJ2-3): DSGVTQTPKHLITATGQRVTLRCSPRSGDLSVYWYQQSLDQGLQFLIQYYNGEERAKGNILERFSAQQFPDLHSELNLSSLELGDSALYFCASSAQLPGLAGGGTDTQYFGPGTRLTVL.

This clone was counted between two and nine times. V is TRBV19 and J is TRBJ2-7; 11 bases are shared with TRBD2. V lost 7 bases, J lost 4 bases, and 6 bases stayed unmatched. The CDR3 is made up of 14 amino acids. The V gene's germline CDR1 is LNHDA and CDR2 SQIVND (reference sequence). CDR3 region: CASTGTSGTYEQYF. CDR3 nucleotide sequence: TGTGCCAGTACCGGGACTAGCGGTACATACGAGCAGTACTTC.

The rearrangement joins TRBV18 to TRBJ1-5; 7 nucleotides align to TRBD1. In germline, CDR1 is KGHSH, CDR2 LQKENI. This CDR3 is built from 16 residues. Losses at the gene ends were 4 bases for V and 0 bases for J; bases not matched to a gene: 6. CDR3 nucleotides: TGTGCCAGCTCACTTGGGACAGCAATTAGCAATCAGCCCCAGCATTTT. It codes for CASSLGTAISNQPQHF.

This clone occurred a few times. This chain connects TRBV7-9 to TRBJ1-2; the D gene is possibly TRBD1 (5 bases). This CDR3 has 14 residues. V lost 5 bases and J lost 5, with 15 bases in between. Looked up from germline, CDR1 is SEHNR and CDR2 is FQNEAQ (reference sequence). The CDR3 region has the DNA TGTGCCAGCAGCCTCGCAGGGATTGTGTATGGCTACACCTTC. Translating gives CASSLAGIVYGYTF.

This clone has only one observation. CDR3 loop: CAISPLDRDTEAFF. In DNA form, the CDR3 reads TGTGCCATCAGCCCGCTGGACAGGGACACTGAAGCTTTCTTT. The rearrangement uses TRBV19 and TRBJ1-1, with 8 bases that match TRBD1. V was pared by 10 bases and J by 3 bases, with 10 bases of the junction left unmatched. The V gene's germline CDR1 is LNHDA and CDR2 SQIVND (reference sequence). CDR3 size: 14 residues.

This chain links TRBV18 with TRBJ1-5; 7 positions match TRBD1. Germline V gene lookup returns CDR1 KGHSH and CDR2 LQKENI. The J segment lost 4 bases and the V segment lost 3 bases, leaving 3 bases of the junction unmatched. This CDR3 spans 14 amino acids. This CDR3 is CASSPGTVNQPQHF. The DNA of the CDR3 is TGTGCCAGCTCACCCGGGACAGTAAATCAGCCCCAGCATTTT.

This clone showed up just a few times. The CDR3 is CASISGWANEQFF. CDR3 in DNA: TGTGCCAGTATCAGCGGGTGGGCCAATGAGCAGTTCTTC. The chain employs TRBV6-6 and TRBJ2-1; D perhaps matches TRBD2 (6 bases). This CDR3 has 13 residues. Germline V gene sequence: CDR1 MNHNY, CDR2 SVGAGI (reference sequence). Trimming took 9 bases from V and 6 from J, leaving 15 bases between them.

This chain uses TRBV19 with TRBJ2-1; 8 bases align to TRBD1. V lost 2 bases, J lost 4 bases, and 4 bases stayed unmatched. This CDR3 has 15 residues. The germline V gene encodes CDR1 LNHDA and CDR2 SQIVND (reference sequence). The CDR3 sequence is CASSIIWTGYNEQFF. The DNA of the CDR3 is TGTGCCAGTAGTATAATCTGGACAGGGTACAATGAGCAGTTCTTC.

The chain carries TRBV19 and TRBJ2-7, with a weak D call TRBD1 (6 bases). The V gene lost 5 bases and the J gene lost 7 bases, with 15 bases spanning the gap. Germline CDR1 LNHDA, CDR2 SQIVND (reference sequence). The CDR3 consists of 13 residues. CDR3 loop: CASSYAGVREQYF. CDR3 nucleotides: TGTGCCAGTAGTTACGCAGGGGTAAGGGAGCAGTACTTC.

On this clone: The junction differs from germline at one of its ends, possibly a read error. This chain links TRBV19 with TRBJ2-1; 12 bases fit TRBD2. Germline V lookup: CDR1 LNHDA, CDR2 SQIVND (reference sequence). CDR3 length: 15 residues. The CDR3 DNA follows: TGTGCCAGTAATATATTAGGACTAGCGGGAAATGAGCAGTTCTTC. Translated, it gives CASNILGLAGNEQFF.

This clone has only a few counts. The gene calls are TRBV4-3 and TRBJ2-1, with 15 positions matching TRBD2. The V segment lost 4 bases and the J segment 8 bases; nucleotides outside the gene matches: 3. This CDR3 spans 15 amino acids. Germline CDR1 and CDR2: LGHNA and YSLEER. CDR3 protein: CASSRGLAGGHEQFF. For the CDR3, the DNA is TGCGCCAGCAGCCGCGGACTAGCGGGAGGGCATGAGCAGTTCTTC.

The rearrangement links TRBV19 to TRBJ1-1; tentatively, D is TRBD1 (6 bases). The V gene's germline CDR1 is LNHDA and CDR2 SQIVND (reference sequence). The CDR3 has 13 amino acids. Trimming stripped 5 bases from V and 11 bases from J, with 18 bases between. The CDR3 protein is CASSVATGFSAFF. Here the CDR3 DNA reads TGTGCCAGTAGTGTAGCTACAGGGTTCTCGGCTTTCTTT. The variable domain in full, completed from reference TRBV19 and TRBJ1-1, reads DGGITQSPKYLFRKEGQNVTLSCEQNLNHDAMYWYRQDPGQGLRLIYYSQIVNDFQKGDIAEGYSVSREKKESFPLTVTSAQKNPTAFYLCASSVATGFSAFFGQGTRLTVV.

CDR3 in amino acids: CASSIHTNTEAFF. CDR3 in DNA: TGTGCCAGTAGTATTCACACAAACACTGAAGCTTTCTTT. This sequence joins TRBV19 and TRBJ1-1; no definite D call. V was cut by 3 bases and J by 2 bases, with 7 bases left in between. The CDR3 runs 13 residues. Per the germline V gene, CDR1 is LNHDA and CDR2 is SQIVND (reference sequence).

V is TRBV4-2 and J is TRBJ2-5; TRBD1 agrees at 7 bases. CDR1 is LGHNA, CDR2 YNFKEQ, per germline. The CDR3 consists of 14 residues. Trimming at V came to 0 bases and at J to 7 bases, leaving 5 bases not matched to a gene. The CDR3 here is CASSQEGQVGTQYF. In DNA form, the CDR3 reads TGTGCCAGCAGCCAAGAAGGACAGGTCGGGACCCAGTACTTC.

The V call is TRBV13, the J call TRBJ2-7, with D perhaps TRBD2 (5 bases). This CDR3 is 15 amino acids long. The germline V and J ends were trimmed by 5 bases and 0 bases, with 14 bases remaining between them. Per germline, CDR1 PRHDT and CDR2 FYEKMQ (reference sequence). The CDR3 DNA sequence: TGTGCCAGCAGCCCTGAGGGAGATCTCTCCTACGAGCAGTACTTC. This gives the protein CASSPEGDLSYEQYF.

This chain links TRBV7-2 with TRBJ1-2; no firm D call. The CDR3 is 15 amino acids. V lost 1 base, J lost 2 bases, and 11 bases lay in between. Germline V gene sequence: CDR1 SGHTA, CDR2 FQGNSA. The CDR3 bases are TGTGCCAGCAGCTTAGGAGGCAGACTAAACTATGGCTACACCTTC. It is translated as CASSLGGRLNYGYTF.

A single count supports this clone. The chain couples TRBV28 to TRBJ1-3; the D gene is possibly TRBD1 (6 bases). Germline V gene lookup returns CDR1 MDHEN and CDR2 SYDVKM. This CDR3 is built from 15 residues. Trimming shortened V by 5 bases and J by 4 bases, and 15 bases separated the two germline ends. CDR3 residues: CASSGGTPLGNTIYF. The CDR3 bases are TGTGCCAGCAGTGGGGGCACACCTCTGGGAAACACCATATATTTT. The full variable domain, completed using reference TRBV28 and TRBJ1-3, is DVKVTQSSRYLVKRTGEKVFLECVQDMDHENMFWYRQDPGLGLRLIYFSYDVKMKEKGDIPEGYSVSREKKERFSLILESASTNQTSMYLCASSGGTPLGNTIYFGEGSWLTVV.

The chain uses TRBV7-9 and TRBJ2-5, with 10 bases fitting TRBD2. The CDR3 is 16 amino acids. The junction had 12 bases not matched to a gene; V was cut back by 6 bases and J by 5 bases. Germline loops: CDR1 SEHNR, CDR2 FQNEAQ (reference sequence). The CDR3 region is CASSIGSSGRWETQYF. CDR3 DNA sequence: TGTGCCAGCAGTATAGGATCTAGCGGGAGATGGGAGACCCAGTACTTC.

The rearrangement joins TRBV15 to TRBJ2-3; 7 nucleotides align to TRBD2. The CDR3 totals 17 residues. V was pared by 0 bases and J by 2 bases, with 8 bases of the junction left unmatched. Per the germline V gene, CDR1 is LNHNV and CDR2 is YYDKDF (reference sequence). The CDR3 nucleotides read TGTGCCACCAGCAGAGATGGGGGAGCGGGGCTCACAGATACGCAGTATTTT. This codes for CATSRDGGAGLTDTQYF.

The CDR3 bases are TGTGCCAGTAGTATGGGGACTAGCGGGAACGAGCAGTACTTC. As protein: CASSMGTSGNEQYF. The chain carries TRBV19 and TRBJ2-7; 13 bases are shared with TRBD2. This CDR3 is built from 14 residues. J was trimmed by 5 bases and V by 3 bases; bases with no gene match: 1. Germline CDR1 reads LNHDA; CDR2 reads SQIVND (reference sequence).

The chain combines TRBV15 with TRBJ2-7, with a weak D call TRBD2 (6 bases). Between the trimmed V and J ends, which lost 5 bases and 2 bases, there was a span of 16 bases. CDR1 is LNHNV, CDR2 YYDKDF, per germline (reference sequence). CDR3 size: 15 residues. For the CDR3, the DNA is TGTGCCACCAGCGGAGGGCGAGCGGTACCCTACGAGCAGTACTTC. Protein: CATSGGRAVPYEQYF. Drawing the rest from reference TRBV15 and TRBJ2-7, the complete variable domain is DAMVIQNPRYQVTQFGKPVTLSCSQTLNHNVMYWYQQKSSQAPKLLFHYYDKDFNNEADTPDNFQSRRPNTSFCFLDIRSPGLGDTAMYLCATSGGRAVPYEQYFGPGTRLTVT.

The chain is built from TRBV4-3 and TRBJ2-7; D remains unclear. Trimming took off 1 base at V and 7 bases at J, with 17 bases between the two ends. Germline assignment: CDR1 LGHNA and CDR2 YSLEER. The length of the CDR3 is 15 residues. CDR3 protein: CASSQVYGPSEEQYF. CDR3 nucleotide sequence: TGCGCCAGCAGCCAAGTTTATGGGCCCTCTGAGGAGCAGTACTTC.

In regard to this clone: This sample also contains other DNA sequences that code for the same CDR3. The rearrangement joins TRBV13 to TRBJ2-7; D possibly corresponds to TRBD1 (7 bases). This CDR3 comprises 13 residues. V gave up 9 bases and J gave up 7 bases, with 19 bases separating them. From germline, CDR1 is PRHDT and CDR2 FYEKMQ (reference sequence). The CDR3 nucleotides are TGTGCCAGTAGCGGCGGGACAGATAAAGAGCAGTACTTC. As protein: CASSGGTDKEQYF.